This T cell receptor beta chain was profiled in a study of CD8+ T cells in alopecia areata. Germline loops: CDR1 SGHDN, CDR2 FVKESK. This CDR3 has 11 amino acids. V gave up 6 bases and J gave up 8 bases, with 10 bases separating them. The sorting of PBMCs gave CD4+ and CD8+ T cells. Extraction of RNA preceded its reverse transcription into cDNA, which served as the sequencing template. Clones were read by immunoSEQ multiplex PCR, and TCRdb kept only the in-frame ones, dropping some. This table holds about 150,000 clones, around 47% found once. Sequences were obtained from CD4+ T cells sorted from blood. The sequence was collected from a human donor with alopecia areata. This chain links TRBV14 with TRBJ2-5; D unclear. In DNA form, the CDR3 reads TGTGCCAGCAGTGAGTTTGGAACCCAGTACTTC. It is translated as CASSEFGTQYF.